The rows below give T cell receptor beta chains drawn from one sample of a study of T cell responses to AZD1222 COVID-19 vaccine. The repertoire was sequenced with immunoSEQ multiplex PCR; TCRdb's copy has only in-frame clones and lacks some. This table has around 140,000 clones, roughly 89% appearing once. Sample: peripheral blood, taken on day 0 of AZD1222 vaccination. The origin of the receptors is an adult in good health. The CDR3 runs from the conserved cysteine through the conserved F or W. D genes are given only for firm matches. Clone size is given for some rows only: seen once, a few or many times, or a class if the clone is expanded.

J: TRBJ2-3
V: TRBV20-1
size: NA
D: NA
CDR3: CSARRGDTQYF

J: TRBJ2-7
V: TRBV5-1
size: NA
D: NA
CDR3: CASASVAGSSYEQYF

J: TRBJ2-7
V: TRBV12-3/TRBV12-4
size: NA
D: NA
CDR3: CASSPQVHYEQYF

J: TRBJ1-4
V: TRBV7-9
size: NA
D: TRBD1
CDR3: CASSYRQGWEKLFF

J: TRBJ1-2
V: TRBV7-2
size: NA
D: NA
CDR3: CASSTSGYGYTF

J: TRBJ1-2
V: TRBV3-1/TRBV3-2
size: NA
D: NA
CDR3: CASSRGSGGSYGYTF

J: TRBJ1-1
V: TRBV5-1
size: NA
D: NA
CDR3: CASSLAQGVRYTEAFF

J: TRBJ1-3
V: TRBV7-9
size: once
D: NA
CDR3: CASSLASGTGNTIYF

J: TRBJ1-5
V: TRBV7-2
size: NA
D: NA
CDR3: CASRSTRDSNQPQHF

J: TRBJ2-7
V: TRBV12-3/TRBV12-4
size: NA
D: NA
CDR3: CASSSFPGYEQYF

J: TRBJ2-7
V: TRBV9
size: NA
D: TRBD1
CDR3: CASTTGDSSYEQYF

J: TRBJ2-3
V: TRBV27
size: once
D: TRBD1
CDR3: CASNRQGTQYF

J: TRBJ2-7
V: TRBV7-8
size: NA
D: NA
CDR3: CASSLNLGSSYEQYF

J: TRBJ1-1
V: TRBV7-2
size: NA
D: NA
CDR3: CASSLPRGFSMNTEAFF

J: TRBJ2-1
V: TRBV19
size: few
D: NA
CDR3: CASQDLAPSSYNEQFF

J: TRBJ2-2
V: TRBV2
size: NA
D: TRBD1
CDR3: CASGTENTGELFF

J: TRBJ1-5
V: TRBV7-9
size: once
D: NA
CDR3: CASSHSDQPQHF

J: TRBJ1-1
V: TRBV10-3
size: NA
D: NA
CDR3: CAITTEVRAEAFF

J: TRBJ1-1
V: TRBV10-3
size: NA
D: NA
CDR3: CAIRAQGPEAFF

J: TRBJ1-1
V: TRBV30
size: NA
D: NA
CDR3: CAWRGLGEAFF